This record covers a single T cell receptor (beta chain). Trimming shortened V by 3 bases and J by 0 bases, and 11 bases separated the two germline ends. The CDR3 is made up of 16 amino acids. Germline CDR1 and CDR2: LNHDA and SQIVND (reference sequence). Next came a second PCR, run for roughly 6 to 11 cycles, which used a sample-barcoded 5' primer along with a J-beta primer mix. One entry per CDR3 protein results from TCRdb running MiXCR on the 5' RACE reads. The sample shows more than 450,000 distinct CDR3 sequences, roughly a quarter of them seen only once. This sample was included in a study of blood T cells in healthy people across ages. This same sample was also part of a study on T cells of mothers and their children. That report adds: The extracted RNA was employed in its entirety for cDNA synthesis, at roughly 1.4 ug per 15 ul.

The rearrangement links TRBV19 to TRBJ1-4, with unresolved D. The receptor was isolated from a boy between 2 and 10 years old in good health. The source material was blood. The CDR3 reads CASSMRFQATNEKLFF. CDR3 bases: TGTGCCAGTAGTATGAGATTCCAAGCAACTAATGAAAAACTGTTTTTT.